Below, 13 T cell receptor beta chains from the same sample are listed, as sequenced in a study of long-term antiretroviral therapy in people with HIV. The libraries were made with immunoSEQ v3.0 at survey level. The table came from immunoSEQ multiplex PCR; TCRdb's copy has only in-frame clones and leaves some out. The sample comprises about 27,000 clones, about 82% of which are singletons, and about 10% rests with the top ten. Sequencing used unsorted PBMCs, obtained 0.8 years before starting antiretroviral therapy. These receptors all come from a man between 18 and 29 years old with HIV.

In this sample, this clone turned up a few times. The chain joins TRBV30 to TRBJ1-6, with D unresolved. The CDR3 is 17 residues long. From germline, CDR1 is GTSNPN and CDR2 SVGIG (reference sequence). Trimming took 5 bases from V and 4 from J, leaving 21 bases between them. CDR3 protein: CAWALGQLTPYNSPLHF. The CDR3 coding sequence is TGTGCCTGGGCTCTAGGGCAGTTGACCCCGTATAATTCACCCCTCCACTTT.

This clone appeared a few times. The gene calls are TRBV7-9 and TRBJ2-7; no firm D call. The CDR3 runs 12 residues. The V gene's germline CDR1 is SEHNR and CDR2 FQNEAQ (reference sequence). Trimming pared 5 bases from V and 1 base from J, leaving 6 bases between. The CDR3 DNA sequence: TGTGCCAGCAGCCTCGGGTCCTACGAGCAGTACTTC. Translated: CASSLGSYEQYF.

A single count supports this clone. The chain joins TRBV10-3 to TRBJ1-2; D is ambiguous. The CDR3 loop spans 14 amino acids. In germline, CDR1 is ENHRY, CDR2 SYGVKD. Trimming cost V 4 bases and J 2 bases, with 11 bases left between them. Written as DNA, the CDR3 is TGTGCCATCAGTGGGGGTGACGCAAACTATGGCTACACCTTC. This sequence encodes CAISGGDANYGYTF.

The V and J genes are TRBV19 and TRBJ2-4; perhaps D is TRBD1 or TRBD2 (6 bases each). In germline, CDR1 is LNHDA, CDR2 SQIVND (reference sequence). V was cut by 2 bases and J by 5 bases, with 16 bases left in between. The CDR3 consists of 16 residues. DNA of the CDR3: TGTGCCAGTAGTATAAGGTGGGGGGCTGGGGAAAACATTCAGTACTTC. Protein: CASSIRWGAGENIQYF.

The V and J genes are TRBV11-2 and TRBJ2-3; 9 bases fit TRBD1. CDR1 is SGHAT and CDR2 is FQNNGV in the germline V gene. V lost 4 bases to trimming and J lost 4 bases; unmatched junction nucleotides: 0. CDR3 length: 13 residues. In DNA, the CDR3 is TGTGCCAGCAGCTGGGACAGGGCAGATACGCAGTATTTT. This encodes CASSWDRADTQYF.

Turning to this clone: The identical CDR3 is also encoded by other nucleotide sequences in the sample. The rearrangement joins TRBV27 to TRBJ2-3, with D maybe TRBD2 (6 bases). Between the trimmed V and J ends, which lost 6 bases and 0 bases, there was a span of 13 bases. The germline CDR1 and CDR2 sequences are MNHEY and SMNVEV (reference sequence). CDR3 length equals 15 residues. DNA for the CDR3: TGTGCCAGCAGCCCCGGGAGTTCTAGCACAGATACGCAGTATTTT. This translates into CASSPGSSSTDTQYF.

V gene TRBV29-1 combines with J gene TRBJ1-2; D not resolved. V lost 3 bases and J 4 bases, leaving 9 bases between the germline ends. Germline V gene sequence: CDR1 SQVTM, CDR2 ANQGSEA. This CDR3 is 12 amino acids long. The DNA of the CDR3 is TGCAGCGTTGAGTCTCGCAGCTATGGCTACACCTTC. Its translation is CSVESRSYGYTF.

This chain connects TRBV7-2 to TRBJ2-7, with 9 positions matching TRBD2. This CDR3 spans 15 amino acids. With V trimmed by 0 bases and J by 5 bases, 5 bases remained unmatched. In germline, CDR1 is SGHTA, CDR2 FQGNSA. The CDR3 sequence is CASSLAREGRNEQYF. DNA of the CDR3: TGTGCCAGCAGCTTAGCGCGGGAGGGGAGGAACGAGCAGTACTTC. The whole variable domain, remainder taken from reference TRBV7-2 and TRBJ2-7, is GAGVSQSPSNKVTEKGKDVELRCDPISGHTALYWYRQSLGQGLEFLIYFQGNSAPDKSGLPSDRFSAERTGGSVSTLTIQRTQQEDSAVYLCASSLAREGRNEQYFGPGTRLTVT.

V usage is TRBV27 and J usage is TRBJ1-2, with D perhaps matching TRBD1 (6 bases). Looked up from germline, CDR1 is MNHEY and CDR2 is SMNVEV (reference sequence). The CDR3 is 15 amino acids. The ends were cut back, 5 bases at V and 6 bases at J, with 19 bases in the middle. In DNA, the CDR3 is TGTGCCAGCAGTCCGATCTCGGACAGCCGGGATGGCTACACCTTC. Its translation: CASSPISDSRDGYTF.

The rearrangement joins TRBV7-9 to TRBJ1-4; D not resolved. The V end lost 1 base, the J end lost 6 bases, and 12 bases lay between the germline ends. Germline CDR1 SEHNR, CDR2 FQNEAQ (reference sequence). This CDR3 region has 15 residues. The CDR3 region is CASSLDGKSDEKLFF. The CDR3 DNA reads as TGTGCCAGCAGCTTAGACGGGAAGTCGGATGAAAAACTGTTTTTT.

The J gene is TRBJ2-2, the V gene TRBV29-1, with D possibly TRBD1 on 5 matching bases. The germline gives CDR1 SQVTM, CDR2 ANQGSEA. With 3 bases removed from V and 4 bases from J, the gap between germline ends came to 9 bases. CDR3 length: 13 residues. The CDR3 DNA is TGCAGCGTTGACAGGGCTTCCACCGGGGAGCTGTTTTTT. Translated: CSVDRASTGELFF.

J is TRBJ2-7 and V is TRBV5-1; TRBD2 matches at 9 bases. This CDR3 region has 18 residues. Trimming took 0 bases from V and 0 from J; bases not matched to a gene: 10. Per germline, CDR1 SGHRS and CDR2 YFSETQ. DNA for the CDR3: TGCGCCAGCAGCTTGGGGTTTCTAGCGGGGTTCAGCTCCTACGAGCAGTACTTC. Translated: CASSLGFLAGFSSYEQYF.

This chain links TRBV30 with TRBJ1-1; D ambiguous. The CDR3 runs to 11 residues. Germline-derived CDR1 and CDR2 are GTSNPN and SVGIG (reference sequence). Between the trimmed V and J ends, which lost 4 bases and 8 bases, there was a span of 11 bases. CDR3 in DNA: TGTGCCTGGAAGTGGGAACAGGAAGCTTTCTTT. Translating it yields CAWKWEQEAFF.